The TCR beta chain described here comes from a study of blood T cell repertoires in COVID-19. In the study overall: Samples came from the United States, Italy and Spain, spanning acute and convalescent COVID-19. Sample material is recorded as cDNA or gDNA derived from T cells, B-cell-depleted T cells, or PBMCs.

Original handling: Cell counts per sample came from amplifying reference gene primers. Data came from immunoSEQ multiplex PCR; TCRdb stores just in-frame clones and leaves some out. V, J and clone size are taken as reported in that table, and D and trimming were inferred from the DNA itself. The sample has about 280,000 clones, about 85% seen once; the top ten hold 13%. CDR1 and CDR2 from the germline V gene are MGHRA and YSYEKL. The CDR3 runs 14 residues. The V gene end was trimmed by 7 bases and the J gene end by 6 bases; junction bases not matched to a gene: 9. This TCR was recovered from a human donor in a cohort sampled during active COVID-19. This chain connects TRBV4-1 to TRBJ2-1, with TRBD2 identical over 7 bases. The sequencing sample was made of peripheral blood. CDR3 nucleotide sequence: TGCGCCAGCACCTCCCTAGCTAGCGGCAATGAGCAGTTCTTC. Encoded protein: CASTSLASGNEQFF.